This is a list of T cell receptor beta chains from one sample in a study of cytomegalovirus exposure and HLA in healthy donors. Sequencing used immunoSEQ multiplex PCR; TCRdb keeps in-frame clones, though not all of them. Among some 150,000 clones listed, about 83% were seen once. Material for sequencing was PBMCs. The receptors here all came from a woman aged 25 to 39 in good health and CMV-seronegative. The CDR3 runs from the conserved cysteine through the conserved F or W. The order of the fields is D gene, J gene, V gene, clone size, CDR3 DNA, CDR3 protein. A D gene is named only where the DNA matches it firmly. Clone size, where shown, is once, few, many, or a class for clones that have expanded.

-,TRBJ1-4,TRBV6-1,-,TGTGCCGGAAGGACAGCCCTGGATGAAAAACTGTTTTTT,CAGRTALDEKLFF
-,TRBJ2-3,TRBV9,-,TGTGCCAGCAGCCCGACAACTAGGAGGGCCACAGATACGCAGTATTTT,CASSPTTRRATDTQYF
-,TRBJ1-1,TRBV28,-,TGTGCCAGCAGACAAGGGGGGGCAAACACTGAAGCTTTCTTT,CASRQGGANTEAFF
TRBD1,TRBJ1-5,TRBV4-1,-,TGCGCCAGCAGCCAGACAGGGATAGATGATCAGCCCCAGCATTTT,CASSQTGIDDQPQHF
TRBD2,TRBJ2-2,TRBV10-3,-,TGTGCCATCAGTACGGGACTAGCAGACACCGGGGAGCTGTTTTTT,CAISTGLADTGELFF
TRBD1,TRBJ2-1,TRBV4-3,-,TGCGCCAGCAGCAAGGGACAGGGGTTCTACAATGAGCAGTTCTTC,CASSKGQGFYNEQFF
TRBD2,TRBJ2-7,TRBV6-1,-,TGTGCCAGCGGACGACTAGCGGGGCCCTACGAGCAGTACTTC,CASGRLAGPYEQYF
TRBD1,TRBJ1-2,TRBV15,-,TGTGCCACCAGCAGAGACCGATATATCAGGGGGAACTATGGCTACACCTTC,CATSRDRYIRGNYGYTF
TRBD2,TRBJ2-7,TRBV27,few,TGTGCCAGCAGTTCGGGCGGGAGTCGTTCCTACGAGCAGTACTTC,CASSSGGSRSYEQYF
TRBD1,TRBJ2-7,TRBV5-4,-,TGTGCCAGCAGCCCCTGGACAGGGGGGATCTACGAGCAGTACTTC,CASSPWTGGIYEQYF
TRBD1,TRBJ1-2,TRBV7-9,-,TGTGCCAGCAGCCCCGGGACAGGGAATGGCTACACCTTC,CASSPGTGNGYTF
TRBD2,TRBJ2-2,TRBV27,-,TGTGCCAGCAGTTTTGGAGCGGGGGGATCTCATTCCGGGGAGCTGTTTTTT,CASSFGAGGSHSGELFF
-,TRBJ2-7,TRBV7-9,-,TGTGCCAGCAGCCGGACATTAGGCTACGAGCAGTACTTC,CASSRTLGYEQYF
-,TRBJ2-7,TRBV7-8,-,TGTGCCAGCACCAGCGAGCCCCGGGGAGTCTACGAGCAGTACTTC,CASTSEPRGVYEQYF
TRBD1,TRBJ1-2,TRBV5-1,-,TGCGCCAGCAGCGGGGGACAGAACTATGGCTACACCTTC,CASSGGQNYGYTF
TRBD2,TRBJ2-3,TRBV29-1,-,TGCAGCGTAGCGGGACTAGCGGGCACAGATACGCAGTATTTT,CSVAGLAGTDTQYF
-,TRBJ2-3,TRBV28,-,TGTGCCAGCAGTTTTTCGCCCGCCGTCCCCCGGACAGAACAACTAGGCCCGGCAGATACGCAGTATTTT,CASSFSPAVPRTEQLGPADTQYF
-,TRBJ1-1,TRBV7-9,-,TGTGCCAGCAGCTTAACCACGGACACTGAAGCTTTCTTT,CASSLTTDTEAFF
-,TRBJ2-7,TRBV18,-,TGTGCCAGCTCACCGAAGGCCGACACCTACGAGCAGTACTTC,CASSPKADTYEQYF
TRBD1,TRBJ2-7,TRBV2,few,TGTGCCAGCAGTGACGGGACAGGGGGCTACGAGCAGTACTTC,CASSDGTGGYEQYF
TRBD1,TRBJ2-5,TRBV28,-,TGTGCCAGCAGTTTACTACAGGGGAGTCAGGAGACCCAGTACTTC,CASSLLQGSQETQYF
TRBD2,TRBJ2-3,TRBV6-6,-,TGTGCCAGCAGATTTTCCGGGACTAGCGGGGATACGCAGTATTTT,CASRFSGTSGDTQYF
TRBD1,TRBJ1-6,TRBV6-5,-,TGTGCCAGCAGTTACGAGGCGGGACAGCTAAATTCACCCCTCCACTTT,CASSYEAGQLNSPLHF
TRBD1,TRBJ2-2,TRBV5-4,-,TGTGCCAGCAGCCAACTGACAGGGTTCACCGGGGAGCTGTTTTTT,CASSQLTGFTGELFF
TRBD2,TRBJ2-7,TRBV7-9,-,TGTGCCAGCAGCAGGGGACTAGCGGGAGGCCTGGGGGGAGGAGAGCAGTACTTC,CASSRGLAGGLGGGEQYF
-,TRBJ1-1,TRBV6-5,once,TGTGCCAGCAGTTGGGGGGGTAACACTGAAGCTTTCTTT,CASSWGGNTEAFF
TRBD2,TRBJ2-3,TRBV5-1,-,TGCGCCAGCAGCCCATCTCGGTCTAGCGGGACCACAGATACGCAGTATTTT,CASSPSRSSGTTDTQYF
TRBD1,TRBJ2-1,TRBV19,-,TGTGCCAGTAGTCCGGGACAGGGGTTGAGGCAGTTCTTC,CASSPGQGLRQFF
TRBD1,TRBJ1-3,TRBV10-3,-,TGTGCCATCAGTGCCGGACAGGGGGGGAACACCATATATTTT,CAISAGQGGNTIYF
-,TRBJ1-2,TRBV6-5,-,TGTGCCAGCAGTTACAACAGGGCTCGGGGCTATGGCTACACCTTC,CASSYNRARGYGYTF
TRBD2,TRBJ2-5,TRBV6-6,-,TGTGCCAGCAGTCCCTGGACTAGCGGGAAAGAGACCCAGTACTTC,CASSPWTSGKETQYF
TRBD1,TRBJ1-2,TRBV4-1,-,TGCGCCAGCAGCCACGGGACAGTAGTGAACTATGGCTACACCTTC,CASSHGTVVNYGYTF
-,TRBJ2-2,TRBV9,-,TGTGCCAGCAGCGTCGGACAGACCGGGGAGCTGTTTTTT,CASSVGQTGELFF
-,TRBJ1-5,TRBV2,once,TGTGCCAGCAGAGCTATCAGGACAGTAGAACAGCCCCAGCATTTT,CASRAIRTVEQPQHF
-,TRBJ1-6,TRBV16,-,TGTGCCAGCCGAGACCCGGAGTCACCCCTCCACTTT,CASRDPESPLHF
TRBD2,TRBJ2-3,TRBV6-1,-,TGTGCCAGCAGGAGGGCGGGACTAGCGACTGAGTATTTT,CASRRAGLATEYF
-,TRBJ1-1,TRBV6-5,-,TGTGCCAGCAGTTACGGCGCCAGGGTAAGCACTGAAGCTTTCTTT,CASSYGARVSTEAFF
-,TRBJ2-1,TRBV29-1,-,TGCAGCGTTGTCAGTGCTTGGCCCTACAATGAGCAGTTCTTC,CSVVSAWPYNEQFF
TRBD2,TRBJ2-1,TRBV9,-,TGTGCCAGCAGCGGCCAATCTAGCGGCAATGAGCAGTTCTTC,CASSGQSSGNEQFF
-,TRBJ2-1,TRBV7-2,-,TGTGCCAGCAGCCTAACAGGGGAGGTTAATGAGCAGTTCTTC,CASSLTGEVNEQFF
-,TRBJ1-1,TRBV7-2,-,TGTGCCAGCAGCTTAGTTTGGGTCGAGAGGACTGAAGCTTTCTTT,CASSLVWVERTEAFF
TRBD1,TRBJ2-2,TRBV19,-,TGTGCCAGCACCCCGGGACAGTTGAACACCGGGGAGCTGTTTTTT,CASTPGQLNTGELFF
-,TRBJ2-5,TRBV4-2,-,TGTGCCAGCAGCCAAGATCTTCCTAGCGCGGGAGAGACCCAGTACTTC,CASSQDLPSAGETQYF
-,TRBJ2-7,TRBV28,-,TGTGCCAGCAGTCGTCCTGACATATATGGGAGCTCCTACGAGCAGTACTTC,CASSRPDIYGSSYEQYF
TRBD1,TRBJ1-4,TRBV6-5,-,TGTGCCAGCAGTTACACAGGGGCTAATGAAAAACTGTTTTTT,CASSYTGANEKLFF
-,TRBJ1-2,TRBV19,-,TGTGCCAGTAGTATAAACGGGGGCTACACCTTC,CASSINGGYTF
TRBD2,TRBJ2-7,TRBV4-3,-,TGCGCCAGCAGCCCCGAGGGGAGCGGGGGGGCCTTTGGCTACGAGCAGTACTTC,CASSPEGSGGAFGYEQYF
TRBD1,TRBJ1-6,TRBV16,-,TGTGCCAGCACCCTGGACCGGACAGGGGGTCGATCACCCCTCCACTTT,CASTLDRTGGRSPLHF
TRBD1,TRBJ1-2,TRBV6-5,-,TGTGCCAGCAGTTATAGTGGGACAGGGGGTCTACTTGGCTACACCTTC,CASSYSGTGGLLGYTF
TRBD1,TRBJ1-1,TRBV6-6,-,TGTGCCAGCAGCTTAAAGTCGGTCGGGACAGGGTTTCTGGCTTTCTTT,CASSLKSVGTGFLAFF
TRBD1,TRBJ1-2,TRBV30,-,TGTGCCTGGAGGGGACAGGGCGATTTCCTCTATGGCTACACCTTC,CAWRGQGDFLYGYTF
TRBD2,TRBJ2-7,TRBV4-3,-,TGCGCCAGCAGCCAAACTAGCGGGGCTTATTACGAGCAGTACTTC,CASSQTSGAYYEQYF
-,TRBJ1-2,TRBV5-4,-,TGTGCCAGCAGTCCAAAACGGGGTGGATATGGCTACACCTTC,CASSPKRGGYGYTF